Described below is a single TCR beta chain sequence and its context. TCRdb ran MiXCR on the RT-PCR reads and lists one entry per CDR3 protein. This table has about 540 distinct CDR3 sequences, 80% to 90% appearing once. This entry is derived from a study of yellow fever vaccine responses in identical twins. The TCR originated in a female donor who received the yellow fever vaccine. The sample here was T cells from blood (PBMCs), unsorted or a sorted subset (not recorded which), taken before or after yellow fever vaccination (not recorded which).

CDR3 DNA sequence: TGTGCCAGCAGGGGGGTTGGTCGGGACTACGAGCAGTACGTC. Encoded protein: CASRGVGRDYEQYV. The chain employs TRBV2 and TRBJ2-7, with D perhaps assigned TRBD1 or TRBD2 (5 bases each). This CDR3 contains 14 residues. Trimming removed 6 bases at V and 3 bases at J, with 15 bases between. Germline V lookup: CDR1 SNHLY, CDR2 FYNNEI.